These T cell receptor beta chains were read from a single sample in a study of cytomegalovirus exposure and HLA in healthy donors. Method: immunoSEQ multiplex PCR; TCRdb's copy keeps in-frame clones and lacks some. The sample includes some 150,000 clones, roughly four fifths of them seen just once. Material: PBMCs. Source of these receptors: a female donor in good health and CMV-seronegative. Both conserved end residues are part of each CDR3. Each record gives: V gene, J gene, clone size, D gene, CDR3 DNA, CDR3 protein. D genes are given only for firm matches. Only part of the rows carry a size: once, few, many, or a class if the clone is expanded.

TRBV27,TRBJ2-3,NA,NA,TGTGCCAGCAGTTTATCGAGGAGGGGGCCAGATACGCAGTATTTT,CASSLSRRGPDTQYF
TRBV9,TRBJ1-2,NA,NA,TGTGCCAGCGACTCCTTGGGGAACAGGGAATTTCGTGGCTACACCTTC,CASDSLGNREFRGYTF
TRBV13,TRBJ2-7,NA,TRBD1,TGTGCCAGCAGCTTAGGAGAGGGGGCCTCGTACGAGCAGTACTTC,CASSLGEGASYEQYF
TRBV19,TRBJ1-5,NA,TRBD1,TGTGCATCAGACAGGGGGCAGCGGAGCAATCAGCCCCAGCATTTT,CASDRGQRSNQPQHF
TRBV5-1,TRBJ2-7,once,NA,TGCGCCAGCAGCGCCCACCGGGACACCTACGAGCAGTACTTC,CASSAHRDTYEQYF
TRBV7-3,TRBJ2-2,NA,NA,TGTGCCAGCAGCTTAACCCAGAACACCGGGGAGCTGTTTTTT,CASSLTQNTGELFF
TRBV7-3,TRBJ1-2,NA,NA,TGTGCCAGCAGGTCTCCAGGGACATCCAACTATGGCTACACCTTC,CASRSPGTSNYGYTF
TRBV5-1,TRBJ2-7,NA,NA,TGCGCCAGCAGCTTCCCGGACAGCCTCCGCGAGCAGTACTTC,CASSFPDSLREQYF
TRBV5-1,TRBJ1-3,NA,NA,TGCGCCAGCAGCTTTGATACGGGGTTGGGAAACACCATATATTTT,CASSFDTGLGNTIYF
TRBV7-2,TRBJ2-1,NA,NA,TGTGCCAGCAGCCAATCCTACAATGAGCAGTTCTTC,CASSQSYNEQFF
TRBV6-5,TRBJ2-3,NA,TRBD2,TGTGCCAGCAGTTACTCAGGAAGCGGGAGCGCAGATACGCAGTATTTT,CASSYSGSGSADTQYF
TRBV6-5,TRBJ1-1,NA,NA,TGTGCCAGCTGTGTTCTAGGCTTGAACACTGAAGCTTTCTTT,CASCVLGLNTEAFF
TRBV9,TRBJ2-7,NA,TRBD2,TGTGCCAGCAGCGTAGGCGGGGGACCACACTACGAGCAGTACTTC,CASSVGGGPHYEQYF
TRBV7-3,TRBJ2-5,NA,NA,TGTGCCAGCAGCCTGACCGACGGGGGGACCCAGTACTTC,CASSLTDGGTQYF
TRBV7-2,TRBJ1-2,NA,NA,TGTGCCAGCAGCCCCCACCGGACAGCTACCGGCTATGGCTACACCTTC,CASSPHRTATGYGYTF
TRBV28,TRBJ2-3,NA,NA,TGTGCCAGCAGTTTTCTTTCAGGGGTGGATACGCAGTATTTT,CASSFLSGVDTQYF
TRBV9,TRBJ2-3,NA,TRBD2,TGTGCCAGCAGCGTAGAGGCGGGAGCTGATACGCAGTATTTT,CASSVEAGADTQYF
TRBV2,TRBJ1-2,once,NA,TGTGCCAGCAGTGGGCAGTCCTATGGCTACACCTTC,CASSGQSYGYTF
TRBV29-1,TRBJ1-1,NA,NA,TGCAGCGTTGAAGGGGCATTCACTGAAGCTTTCTTT,CSVEGAFTEAFF
TRBV5-1,TRBJ2-1,NA,TRBD2,TGCGCCAGCAGCTGGGGACTAGCGGGGTACAATGAGCAGTTCTTC,CASSWGLAGYNEQFF
TRBV7-3,TRBJ1-2,NA,NA,TGTGCCAGCAGAATAGATTCAAACTATGGCTACACCTTC,CASRIDSNYGYTF
TRBV10-3,TRBJ1-5,NA,NA,TGTGCCATCAGTGGGGGGGGAGGTCAGCCCCAGCATTTT,CAISGGGGQPQHF
TRBV29-1,TRBJ2-2,NA,TRBD2,TGCAGCGTGGGGGGACAGTTAGCGGGAGGGCCGCACACCGGGGAGCTGTTTTTT,CSVGGQLAGGPHTGELFF
TRBV29-1,TRBJ2-1,NA,NA,TGCAGCGTTGTGGGGCTTACTAAAAGCTCCTACAATGAGCAGTTCTTC,CSVVGLTKSSYNEQFF
TRBV5-1,TRBJ2-5,NA,NA,TGCGCCAGCAGCTTGGGACTTCAAGAGACCCAGTACTTC,CASSLGLQETQYF
TRBV5-5,TRBJ2-2,NA,TRBD2,TGTGCCAGCACCTCTAGCGGGGGGGCCGGGGAGCTGTTTTTT,CASTSSGGAGELFF
TRBV7-2,TRBJ1-1,NA,NA,TGTGCCAGCAGCTTAGTGGGGGGTGAGACTGAAGCTTTCTTT,CASSLVGGETEAFF
TRBV6-5,TRBJ2-7,NA,TRBD2,TGTGCCAGCTCCCCGGGGGGGAGGTTCGAGCAGTACTTC,CASSPGGRFEQYF
TRBV7-9,TRBJ2-7,NA,TRBD2,TGTGCCAGCAGCGAGGGACTAGCTAACGAGCAGTACTTC,CASSEGLANEQYF
TRBV19,TRBJ1-5,NA,TRBD1,TGTGCCAGTCGACCTGCACAGGGGAGCAATCAGCCCCAGCATTTT,CASRPAQGSNQPQHF
TRBV19,TRBJ1-1,NA,NA,TGTGCCAGTAGTACCCTTGGGGACTACCGACATGATGCTTTCTTT,CASSTLGDYRHDAFF
TRBV15,TRBJ2-2,NA,NA,TGTGCCACCAGCAACCCCCCAGGAGGGGGCGCGGGCACCGGGGAGCTGTTTTTT,CATSNPPGGGAGTGELFF
TRBV11-2,TRBJ2-4,NA,TRBD2,TGTGCCAGCAGATTAGGGGCTAGCGGGAAAAACATTCAGTACTTC,CASRLGASGKNIQYF
TRBV15,TRBJ1-3,few,NA,TGTGCCACCAGCAGAGTCGTCTTTGGAGGGACCTCTGGAAACACCATATATTTT,CATSRVVFGGTSGNTIYF
TRBV11-2,TRBJ1-1,few,NA,TGTGCCAGCAGCTTAGATCGGATAGGGGCGAACACTGAAGCTTTCTTT,CASSLDRIGANTEAFF
TRBV6-5,TRBJ1-4,NA,TRBD1,TGTGCCAGCACCCGACAGGGGGGCGGTGAAAAACTGTTTTTT,CASTRQGGGEKLFF
TRBV7-2,TRBJ2-1,NA,NA,TGTGCCAGCAGCTTAGAGAATTGGGGGCGCGAGCAGTTCTTC,CASSLENWGREQFF
TRBV6-6,TRBJ2-3,few,NA,TGTGCCAGCAGGGAGGGGGATACGCAGTATTTT,CASREGDTQYF
TRBV7-8,TRBJ2-1,NA,NA,TGTGCCAGCAGCTTAGCGCGGGGCGGGGGCGACGGTGAGCAGTTCTTC,CASSLARGGGDGEQFF
TRBV15,TRBJ1-5,once,TRBD1,TGTGCCACTGCATTCAGACAGGGGCAGCGGCCCCAGCATTTT,CATAFRQGQRPQHF
TRBV7-9,TRBJ1-4,few,NA,TGTGCCAGCAGTCCTCAGGGGTATAATGAAAAACTGTTTTTT,CASSPQGYNEKLFF
TRBV27,TRBJ1-4,NA,NA,TGTGCCAGCACCAGGACAGCTAGTAATGAAAAACTGTTTTTT,CASTRTASNEKLFF
TRBV10-3,TRBJ1-2,NA,TRBD1,TGTGCCATCAGTGACCCTGGACAGGCAACCTATGGCTACACCTTC,CAISDPGQATYGYTF
TRBV5-6,TRBJ2-3,NA,NA,TGTGCCAGCAGCTCCTTGGATACGCAGTATTTT,CASSSLDTQYF
TRBV27,TRBJ2-7,NA,NA,TGTGCCAGCAGTTTCGGACTCTCGGACTACGAGCAGTACTTC,CASSFGLSDYEQYF
TRBV27,TRBJ2-1,NA,NA,TGTGCCAGCACTTCCGGGATTTTGGCACACAATGAGCAGTTCTTC,CASTSGILAHNEQFF
TRBV4-2,TRBJ2-5,NA,TRBD2,TGTGCCAGCAGCCGCGGACTAGCGGGGGGGGAGACCCAGTACTTC,CASSRGLAGGETQYF
TRBV7-9,TRBJ2-5,NA,NA,TGTGCCAGCAGCTTGAGACAGCTGCAAGAGACCCAGTACTTC,CASSLRQLQETQYF
TRBV19,TRBJ1-2,NA,TRBD1,TGTGCCAGTAGTACGGACAGGGGAGAGGACTATGGCTACACCTTC,CASSTDRGEDYGYTF
TRBV5-4,TRBJ1-6,few,TRBD1,TGTGCCAGCAGCTTGGGCCAGGGGGGAATTTCACCCCTCCACTTT,CASSLGQGGISPLHF
TRBV9,TRBJ1-4,NA,NA,TGTGCCAGCAGCGACACGACAGGCTTTAATGAAAAACTGTTTTTT,CASSDTTGFNEKLFF
TRBV6-1,TRBJ2-7,NA,TRBD1,TGTGCCAGCAGGGCTACAGGGGGCAACGAGCAGTACTTC,CASRATGGNEQYF
TRBV19,TRBJ1-1,NA,TRBD1,TGTGCCAGTAGTAATCCAGGGGGCGCGGGGAACACTGAAGCTTTCTTT,CASSNPGGAGNTEAFF
TRBV4-1,TRBJ1-1,NA,NA,TGCGCCAGCAGCCCCCCCCGAGCTTTCTTT,CASSPPRAFF
TRBV27,TRBJ2-7,NA,NA,TGTGCCACCGCTCCGGGTAGAACCTACGAGCAGTACTTC,CATAPGRTYEQYF